The rows below give T cell receptor beta chains drawn from one sample of a study of cytomegalovirus exposure and HLA in healthy donors. Here immunoSEQ multiplex PCR was the method, and the copy in TCRdb shows in-frame clones only, minus some. The table lists 95,000 to 100,000 clones, over 65% of them singletons. Specimen: PBMCs. These receptors were collected from a man aged 35 to 55 in good health and CMV-seronegative. CDR3s leave out the opening cysteine and the closing phenylalanine or tryptophan.

v_gene | CDR3aa
TRBV29-1 | SGEGNNEQF
TRBV21-1 | ASKRQVLSSYEQY
TRBV10-3 | AISVGGEDTEAF
TRBV6-1 | ASSVVLGHTQY
TRBV4-2 | ASSQQLAGNGETQY
TRBV11-2 | ASSLFLREGRDTQY
TRBV29-1 | SVDQVGTYEQY
TRBV18 | ASSPPTQEHNNEQF
TRBV5-4 | ASSPPGTSGQETQY
TRBV10-2 | ASRQGDSPLH
TRBV6-6 | ASSQLGGNQPQH
TRBV7-9 | ASSLQGQLNTGELF
TRBV6-6 | ASSYFQGGETQY
TRBV19 | ASSNIGGTNEQF
TRBV10-1 | ASSVTSGTYEQY
TRBV29-1 | SVVRENSGARSSYEQY
TRBV28 | ASSSRGLNEQY
TRBV21-1 | ASSTNLEGSYGYT
TRBV28 | ASSSTYLNEKLF
TRBV10-1 | ASSIRTTSEQY
TRBV11-2 | ASSLWGDSYEQY
TRBV19 | ASSTSGWDSEPSYEQY
TRBV28 | ASTSQGRIQETQY
TRBV5-1 | ASTWGGQGNNEQF
TRBV12-5 | ASGQGTSGADTQY
TRBV7-2 | ASSPRVANTGELF
TRBV6-5 | ASSLGSGGSKNIQY
TRBV11-2 | ASSWTQDSRFYEQY
TRBV30 | AWSYSVSGRATIHQETQY
TRBV7-9 | ASSLPGGFSPLH
TRBV5-5 | ASSSLAGGETQY
TRBV6-9 | ASSYNGQGDGNTIY
TRBV9 | ASSVGTSGSLGANEQF
TRBV28 | ASRQGVTPPGYT
TRBV19 | ASSMGTSGGKPSTDTQY
TRBV6-1 | ATVQVSNQPQH
TRBV2 | ASSGGAPLQETQY
TRBV2 | ASSEGQTSEKLF
TRBV6-1 | ASSDRQGTTNEKLF
TRBV5-4 | ASSFAGTKTYEQY
TRBV5-6 | ASSSPGRDSDYEQY
TRBV6-6 | ASSPPGEWGYT
TRBV11-2 | ASSLGAGAYYEQY
TRBV7-9 | ASSWDRGITQY
TRBV5-6 | ASSLDIAREQY
TRBV6-1 | ASSTSGRAETPN
TRBV30 | AWSLTEAF
TRBV5-1 | ASSSRGDTQY
TRBV9 | ASSVATQGGLWETQY
TRBV2 | ASKREGATYEQY
TRBV27 | ASRPSQGVQETQY
TRBV2 | ASSNDRGAEAF
TRBV29-1 | SVEVWAGDEQY
TRBV5-4 | ASSLGGQSSYNEQF
TRBV14 | ASSQSAYEQY
TRBV5-1 | ASTNQPAGGYSYEQY
TRBV28 | ASSLDGDSEAF
TRBV11-2 | ASSFSGGSRYGYT
TRBV7-3 | ASSLIRGMNTEAF
TRBV28 | ASIDRGSSNQPQH